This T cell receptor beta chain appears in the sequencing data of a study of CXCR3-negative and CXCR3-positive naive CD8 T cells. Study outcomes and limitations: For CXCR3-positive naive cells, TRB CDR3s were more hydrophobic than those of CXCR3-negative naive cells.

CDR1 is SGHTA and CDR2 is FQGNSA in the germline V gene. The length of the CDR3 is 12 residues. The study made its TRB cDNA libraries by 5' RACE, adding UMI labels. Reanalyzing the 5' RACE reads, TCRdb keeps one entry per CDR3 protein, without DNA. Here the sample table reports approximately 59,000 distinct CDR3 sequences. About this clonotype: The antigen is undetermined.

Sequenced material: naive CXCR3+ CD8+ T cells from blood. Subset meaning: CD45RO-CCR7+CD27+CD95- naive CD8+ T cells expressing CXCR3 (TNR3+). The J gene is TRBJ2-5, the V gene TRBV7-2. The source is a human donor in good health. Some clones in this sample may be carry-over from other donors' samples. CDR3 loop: CASSTLLETQYF.